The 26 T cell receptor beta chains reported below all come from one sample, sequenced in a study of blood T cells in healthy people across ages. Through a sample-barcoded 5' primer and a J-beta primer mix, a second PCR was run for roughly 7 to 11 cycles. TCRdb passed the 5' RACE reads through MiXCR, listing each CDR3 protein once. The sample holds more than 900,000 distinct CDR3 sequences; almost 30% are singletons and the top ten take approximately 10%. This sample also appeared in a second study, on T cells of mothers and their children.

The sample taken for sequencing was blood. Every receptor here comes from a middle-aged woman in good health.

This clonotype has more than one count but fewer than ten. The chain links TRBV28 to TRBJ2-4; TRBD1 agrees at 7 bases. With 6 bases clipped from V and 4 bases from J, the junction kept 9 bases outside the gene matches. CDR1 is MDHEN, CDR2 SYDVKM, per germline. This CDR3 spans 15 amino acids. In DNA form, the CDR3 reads TGTGCCAGCAGCCCTACGGGACAGCGAAAAAACATTCAGTACTTC. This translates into CASSPTGQRKNIQYF.

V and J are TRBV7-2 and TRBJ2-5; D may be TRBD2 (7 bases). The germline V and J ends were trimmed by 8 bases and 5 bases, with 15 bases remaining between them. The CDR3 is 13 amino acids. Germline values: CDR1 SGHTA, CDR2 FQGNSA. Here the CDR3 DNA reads TGTGCCAGCGCGTGGGGGGGGCGCGAGACCCAGTACTTC. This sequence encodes CASAWGGRETQYF.

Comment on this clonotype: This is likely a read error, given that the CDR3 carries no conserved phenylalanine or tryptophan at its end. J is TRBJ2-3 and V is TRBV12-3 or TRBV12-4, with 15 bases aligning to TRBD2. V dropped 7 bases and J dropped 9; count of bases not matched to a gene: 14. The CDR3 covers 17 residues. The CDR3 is CASNSGTSGGTSDTQYS. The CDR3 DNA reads TGTGCCAGCAATTCCGGGACTAGCGGGGGGACCTCGGACACGCAGTATTCT.

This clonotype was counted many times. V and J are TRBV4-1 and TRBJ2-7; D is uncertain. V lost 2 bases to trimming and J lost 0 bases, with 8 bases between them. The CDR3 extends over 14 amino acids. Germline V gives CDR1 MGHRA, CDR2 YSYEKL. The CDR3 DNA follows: TGCGCCAGCAGCCAACAGGAAAGCTCCTACGAGCAGTACTTC. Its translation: CASSQQESSYEQYF.

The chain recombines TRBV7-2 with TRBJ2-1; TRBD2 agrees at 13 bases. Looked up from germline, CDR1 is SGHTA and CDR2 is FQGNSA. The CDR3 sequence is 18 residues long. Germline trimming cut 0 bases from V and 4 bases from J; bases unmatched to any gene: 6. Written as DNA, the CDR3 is TGTGCCAGCAGCTTAGCCAGACTAGCGGGGGGACGATACAATGAGCAGTTCTTC. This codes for CASSLARLAGGRYNEQFF.

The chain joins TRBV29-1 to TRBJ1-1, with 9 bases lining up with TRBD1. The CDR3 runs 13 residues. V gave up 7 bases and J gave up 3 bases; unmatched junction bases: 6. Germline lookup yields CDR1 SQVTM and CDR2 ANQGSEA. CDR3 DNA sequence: TGCAGCGCCGACAGGGGGGATTACACTGAAGCTTTCTTT. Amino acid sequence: CSADRGDYTEAFF.

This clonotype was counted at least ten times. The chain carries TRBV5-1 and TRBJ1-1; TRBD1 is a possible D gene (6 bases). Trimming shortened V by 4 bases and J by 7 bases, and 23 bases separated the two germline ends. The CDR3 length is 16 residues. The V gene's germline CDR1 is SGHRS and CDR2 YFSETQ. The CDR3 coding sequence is TGCGCCAGCAGCCCCGGGGGGCCGGGACCTTTCTATGAAGCTTTCTTT. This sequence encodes CASSPGGPGPFYEAFF.

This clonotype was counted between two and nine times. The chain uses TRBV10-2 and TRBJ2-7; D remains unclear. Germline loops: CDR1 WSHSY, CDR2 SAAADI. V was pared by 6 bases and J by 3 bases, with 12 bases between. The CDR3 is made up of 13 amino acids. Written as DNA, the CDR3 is TGCGCCAGCAGAGGACGGTTGAACTACGAGCAGTACTTC. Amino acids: CASRGRLNYEQYF.

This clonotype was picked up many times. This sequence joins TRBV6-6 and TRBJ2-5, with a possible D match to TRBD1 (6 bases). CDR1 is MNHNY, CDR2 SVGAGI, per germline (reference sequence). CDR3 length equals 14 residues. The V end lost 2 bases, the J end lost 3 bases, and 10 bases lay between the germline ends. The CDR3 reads CASSYEDSEETQYF. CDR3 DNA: TGTGCCAGCAGTTACGAGGACAGTGAAGAGACCCAGTACTTC.

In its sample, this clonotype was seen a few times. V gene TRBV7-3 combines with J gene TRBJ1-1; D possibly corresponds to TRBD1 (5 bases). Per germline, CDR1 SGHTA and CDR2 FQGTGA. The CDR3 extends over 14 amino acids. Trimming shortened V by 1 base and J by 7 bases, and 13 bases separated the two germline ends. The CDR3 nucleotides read TGTGCCAGCAGCTTAAGGGGGGATCGCGGTGAAGCTTTCTTT. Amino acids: CASSLRGDRGEAFF.

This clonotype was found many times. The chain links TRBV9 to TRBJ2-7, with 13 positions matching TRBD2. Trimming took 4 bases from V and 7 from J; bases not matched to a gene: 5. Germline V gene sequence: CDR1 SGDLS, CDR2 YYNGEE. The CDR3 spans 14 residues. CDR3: CASSTGLAGEEQYF. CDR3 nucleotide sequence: TGTGCCAGCAGCACCGGACTAGCGGGGGAAGAGCAGTACTTC. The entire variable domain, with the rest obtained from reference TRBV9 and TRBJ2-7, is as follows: DSGVTQTPKHLITATGQRVTLRCSPRSGDLSVYWYQQSLDQGLQFLIQYYNGEERAKGNILERFSAQQFPDLHSELNLSSLELGDSALYFCASSTGLAGEEQYFGPGTRLTVT.

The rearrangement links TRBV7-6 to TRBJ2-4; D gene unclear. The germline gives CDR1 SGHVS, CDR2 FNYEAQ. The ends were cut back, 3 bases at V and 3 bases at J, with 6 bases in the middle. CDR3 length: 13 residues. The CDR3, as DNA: TGTGCCAGCAGCTTTGGGGACAAAAACATTCAGTACTTC. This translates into CASSFGDKNIQYF. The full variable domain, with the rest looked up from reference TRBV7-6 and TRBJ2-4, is GAGVSQSPRYKVTKRGQDVALRCDPISGHVSLYWYRQALGQGPEFLTYFNYEAQQDKSGLPNDRFSAERPEGSISTLTIQRTEQRDSAMYRCASSFGDKNIQYFGAGTRLSVL.

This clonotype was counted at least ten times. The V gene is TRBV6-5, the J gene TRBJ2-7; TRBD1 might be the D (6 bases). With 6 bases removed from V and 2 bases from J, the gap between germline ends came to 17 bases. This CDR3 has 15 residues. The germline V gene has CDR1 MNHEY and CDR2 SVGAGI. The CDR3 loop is CASRRLGTTTYEQYF. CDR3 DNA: TGTGCCAGCAGACGGTTGGGGACAACAACCTACGAGCAGTACTTC.

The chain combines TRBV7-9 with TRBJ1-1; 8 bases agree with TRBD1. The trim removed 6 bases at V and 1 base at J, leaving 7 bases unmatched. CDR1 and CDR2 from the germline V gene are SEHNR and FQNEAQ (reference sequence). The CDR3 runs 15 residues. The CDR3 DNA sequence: TGTGCCAGCAGGGAAGCCGGGACAGGGAACACTGAAGCTTTCTTT. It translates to CASREAGTGNTEAFF.

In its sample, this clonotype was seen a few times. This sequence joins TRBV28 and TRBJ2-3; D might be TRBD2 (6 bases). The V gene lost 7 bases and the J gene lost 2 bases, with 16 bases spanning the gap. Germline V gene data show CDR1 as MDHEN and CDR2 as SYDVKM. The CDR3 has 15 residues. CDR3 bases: TGTGCCAGCAACTCTGGAGCGGGTCACACAGATACGCAGTATTTT. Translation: CASNSGAGHTDTQYF. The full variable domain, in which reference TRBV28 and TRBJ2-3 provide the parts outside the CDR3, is DVKVTQSSRYLVKRTGEKVFLECVQDMDHENMFWYRQDPGLGLRLIYFSYDVKMKEKGDIPEGYSVSREKKERFSLILESASTNQTSMYLCASNSGAGHTDTQYFGPGTRLTVL.

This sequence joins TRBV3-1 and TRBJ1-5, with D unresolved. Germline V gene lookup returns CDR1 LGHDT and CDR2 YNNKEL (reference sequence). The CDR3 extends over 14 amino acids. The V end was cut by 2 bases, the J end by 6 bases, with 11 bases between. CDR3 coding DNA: TGTGCCAGCAGCCAAACGCCGAGGACTCAGCCCCAGCATTTT. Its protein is CASSQTPRTQPQHF.

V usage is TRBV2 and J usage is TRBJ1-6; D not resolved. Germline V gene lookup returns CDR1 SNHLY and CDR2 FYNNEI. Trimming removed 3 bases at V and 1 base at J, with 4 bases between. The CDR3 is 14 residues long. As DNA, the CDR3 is TGTGCCAGCAGTGAGGCATCCTATAATTCACCCCTCCACTTT. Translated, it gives CASSEASYNSPLHF.

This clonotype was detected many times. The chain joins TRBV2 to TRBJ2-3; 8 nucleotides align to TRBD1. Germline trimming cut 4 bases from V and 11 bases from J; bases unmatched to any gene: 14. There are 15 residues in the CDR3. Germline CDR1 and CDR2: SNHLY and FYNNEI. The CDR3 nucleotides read TGTGCCAGCAGTGCTATGGGCTTGGGGACAGGAATGCAGTATTTT. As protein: CASSAMGLGTGMQYF.

CDR3 in DNA: TGCAGCGTTGAAGGCTATGGCTACACCTTC. Its translation is CSVEGYGYTF. This chain joins TRBV29-1 and TRBJ1-2, with D hard to call. With 1 base removed from V and 4 bases from J, the gap between germline ends came to 1 base. Germline CDR1 SQVTM, CDR2 ANQGSEA. The CDR3 extends over 10 amino acids. Supplemented by reference TRBV29-1 and TRBJ1-2, the full variable domain reads SAVISQKPSRDICQRGTSLTIQCQVDSQVTMMFWYRQQPGQSLTLIATANQGSEATYESGFVIDKFPISRPNLTFSTLTVSNMSPEDSSIYLCSVEGYGYTFGSGTRLTVV.

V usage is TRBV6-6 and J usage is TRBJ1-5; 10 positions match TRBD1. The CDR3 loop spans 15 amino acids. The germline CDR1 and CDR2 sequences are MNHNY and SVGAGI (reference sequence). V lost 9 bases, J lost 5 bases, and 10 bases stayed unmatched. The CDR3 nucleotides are TGTGCCAGTACTACCGGGACAGGGGAGTATCAGCCCCAGCATTTT. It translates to CASTTGTGEYQPQHF.

Written as DNA, the CDR3 is TGTGCAGCAGCACAGGGCGGAGCGACCACTGAAGCTTTCTTT. Translating it yields CAAAQGGATTEAFF. The rearrangement links TRBV6-5 to TRBJ1-1; TRBD1 is a possible D gene (6 bases). Germline V lookup: CDR1 MNHEY, CDR2 SVGAGI. The CDR3 spans 14 residues.

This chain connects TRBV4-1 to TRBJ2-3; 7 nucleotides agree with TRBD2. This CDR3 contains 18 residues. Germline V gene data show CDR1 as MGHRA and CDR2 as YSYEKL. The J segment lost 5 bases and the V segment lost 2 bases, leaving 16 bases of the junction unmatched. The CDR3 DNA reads TGCGCCAGCAGCCAACCCTCGGCGAGCGGGGCCCGGCAAGATACGCAGTATTTT. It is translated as CASSQPSASGARQDTQYF.

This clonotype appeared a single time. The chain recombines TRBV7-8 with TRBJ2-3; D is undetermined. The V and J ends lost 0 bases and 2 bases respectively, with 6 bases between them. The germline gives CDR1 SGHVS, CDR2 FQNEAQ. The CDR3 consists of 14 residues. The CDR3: CASSLALLTDTQYF. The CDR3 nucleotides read TGTGCCAGCAGCTTAGCGCTACTCACAGATACGCAGTATTTT.

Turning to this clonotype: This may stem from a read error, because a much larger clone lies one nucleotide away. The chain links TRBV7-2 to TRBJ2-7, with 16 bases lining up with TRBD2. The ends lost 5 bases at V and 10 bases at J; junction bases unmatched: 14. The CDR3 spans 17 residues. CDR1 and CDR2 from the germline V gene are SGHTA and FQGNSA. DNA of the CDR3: TGTGCCAGCAGCCCTAGCGGGACTAGCGGGGGGGCAAAGGCCCAGTACTTC. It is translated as CASSPSGTSGGAKAQYF.

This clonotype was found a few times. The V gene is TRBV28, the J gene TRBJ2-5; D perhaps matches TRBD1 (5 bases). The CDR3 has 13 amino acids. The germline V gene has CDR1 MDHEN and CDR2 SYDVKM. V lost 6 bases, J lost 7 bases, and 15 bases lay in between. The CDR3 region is CASSRDIRGTQYF. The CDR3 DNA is TGTGCCAGCAGCAGAGACATAAGGGGGACCCAGTACTTC. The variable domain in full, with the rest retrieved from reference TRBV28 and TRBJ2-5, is DVKVTQSSRYLVKRTGEKVFLECVQDMDHENMFWYRQDPGLGLRLIYFSYDVKMKEKGDIPEGYSVSREKKERFSLILESASTNQTSMYLCASSRDIRGTQYFGPGTRLLVL.

This chain's CDR3 is CASSSGGWSGGYNEQFF. In nucleotides, the CDR3 is TGTGCCAGCAGCTCGGGGGGATGGAGCGGGGGTTACAATGAGCAGTTCTTC. The chain is built from TRBV7-9 and TRBJ2-1; 8 positions agree with TRBD2. Germline trimming cut 4 bases from V and 4 bases from J; bases unmatched to any gene: 12. The CDR3 length is 17 residues. Germline loops: CDR1 SEHNR, CDR2 FQNEAQ (reference sequence).